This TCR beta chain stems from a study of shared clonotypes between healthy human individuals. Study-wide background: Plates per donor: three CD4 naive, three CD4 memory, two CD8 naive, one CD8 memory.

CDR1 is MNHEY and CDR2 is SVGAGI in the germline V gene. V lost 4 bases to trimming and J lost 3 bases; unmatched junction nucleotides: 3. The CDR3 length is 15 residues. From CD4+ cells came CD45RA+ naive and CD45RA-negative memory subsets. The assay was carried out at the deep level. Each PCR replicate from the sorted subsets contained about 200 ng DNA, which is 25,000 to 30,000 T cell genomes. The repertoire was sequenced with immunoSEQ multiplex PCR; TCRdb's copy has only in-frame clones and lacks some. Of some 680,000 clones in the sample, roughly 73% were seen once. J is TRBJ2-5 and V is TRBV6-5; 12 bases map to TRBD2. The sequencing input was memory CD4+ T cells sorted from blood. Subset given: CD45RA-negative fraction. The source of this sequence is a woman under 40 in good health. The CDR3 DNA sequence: TGTGCCAGCAGTTCCTGGACTAGCGGGAAAGAGACCCAGTACTTC. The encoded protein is CASSSWTSGKETQYF.